This TCR beta chain is from a study of blood T cells in healthy people across ages. This clonotype has more than one count but fewer than ten. The target antigen is unknown. For the second PCR, which ran for about 6 to 11 cycles, a sample-barcoded 5' primer and a J-beta primer mix were used. Every cDNA molecule bore a tag from a template-switch adaptor containing 12 random nucleotides. Every sample gave at least 2.5 million paired-end reads containing CDR3. TCRdb reprocessed the 5' RACE reads via MiXCR and lists one record per CDR3 protein. The profile shows 950,000 to 1,200,000 distinct CDR3 sequences, 35% to 40% of them singletons. Germline trimming cut 3 bases from V and 3 bases from J; bases unmatched to any gene: 9. Germline-derived CDR1 and CDR2 are DFQATT and SNEGSKA (reference sequence). This CDR3 region has 15 residues. Points from the study as a whole: Estimates based on one million T cells were treated as lower bounds.

Input material: blood. The chain carries TRBV20-1 and TRBJ2-3; 7 bases map to TRBD1. This TCR was sampled from a young man in good health. The CDR3 is CSASKGAGATDTQYF. CDR3 in DNA: TGCAGTGCTAGTAAGGGGGCCGGCGCGACAGATACGCAGTATTTT.